This record looks at one T cell receptor (beta chain) sequence and its context. J lost 8 bases, V lost 4 bases, and 17 bases had no gene match. The CDR3 is 16 residues long. Germline-derived CDR1 and CDR2 are SGHNT and YYREEE (reference sequence). TCRdb's table, derived via immunoSEQ multiplex PCR, lists solely in-frame clones and lacks some. The profile shows around 36,000 clones, under 90% of them singletons. This sample was included in a study of blood T cell repertoires in COVID-19. V gene TRBV5-4 combines with J gene TRBJ1-2; 7 bases agree with TRBD1. This clonotype was obtained from a human donor in a cohort sampled during active COVID-19. The specimen was peripheral blood. The CDR3 region has the DNA TGTGCCAGCAGCCTCCCCGACAGGGAAATATGGAAGGGCTACACCTTC. Encoded protein: CASSLPDREIWKGYTF.